Listed below are T cell receptor beta chains from one sample, sequenced in a study of T cell changes during pregnancy in multiple sclerosis. The data were produced by immunoSEQ multiplex PCR, yet TCRdb's version contains in-frame clones alone and is incomplete. The repertoire holds just under 50,000 clones, with 94% as singletons. Sequences were derived from CD4+ T cells from peripheral blood mononuclear cells, sampled in the third trimester of pregnancy. These receptors originate from a female donor with multiple sclerosis, enrolled in a pregnancy study. CDR3s include the opening cysteine and the closing phenylalanine or tryptophan. The D gene is left open where the match is weak. Clone size is not always given. Where it is, it says once, few, many or a class for expanded clones.

J | D | length | size | V | CDR3 | DNA
TRBJ2-1 | TRBD2 | 19 | . | TRBV5-1 | CASSSDLGVGGSSYNEQFF | TGCGCCAGCAGCTCCGACCTGGGGGTCGGGGGGTCCTCCTACAATGAGCAGTTCTTC
TRBJ2-3 | TRBD1 | 16 | . | TRBV18 | CASSLSGTGGTDTQYF | TGTGCCAGCTCACTTTCCGGGACAGGGGGGACAGATACGCAGTATTTT
TRBJ2-1 | . | 15 | . | TRBV2 | CASSPRRGSHNEQFF | TGTGCCAGCAGTCCCAGGCGGGGCAGCCACAATGAGCAGTTCTTC
TRBJ2-2 | TRBD2 | 16 | . | TRBV19 | CASSIPFGGGTGELFF | TGTGCCAGTAGTATCCCCTTCGGGGGGGGCACCGGGGAGCTGTTTTTT
TRBJ1-1 | . | 14 | . | TRBV2 | CASDRPGFSTEAFF | TGTGCCAGCGACAGGCCCGGGTTTAGCACTGAAGCTTTCTTT
TRBJ1-3 | TRBD1 | 15 | . | TRBV7-9 | CASSPGQGGGNTIYF | TGTGCCAGCAGCCCAGGACAGGGAGGTGGAAACACCATATATTTT
TRBJ1-5 | TRBD1 | 15 | . | TRBV29-1 | CSVAGQGDSNQPQHF | TGCAGCGTCGCCGGACAGGGGGATAGCAATCAGCCCCAGCATTTT
TRBJ2-7 | TRBD2 | 11 | once | TRBV11-3 | CASSNTSVEYF | TGTGCCAGCAGTAACACTAGCGTGGAGTACTTC
TRBJ2-7 | TRBD2 | 15 | . | TRBV19 | CASSKTSGGILEQYF | TGTGCCAGTAGTAAGACTAGCGGGGGAATACTCGAGCAGTACTTC
TRBJ2-7 | TRBD2 | 14 | . | TRBV5-1 | CASSEAGGPHEQYF | TGCGCCAGCAGCGAAGCGGGAGGGCCCCACGAGCAGTACTTC
TRBJ1-4 | TRBD1 | 14 | . | TRBV9 | CASSVTPGQGALFF | TGTGCCAGCAGCGTGACCCCGGGACAGGGCGCTCTGTTTTTT
TRBJ2-1 | TRBD1 | 15 | once | TRBV7-2 | CASSPGQGDYNEQFF | TGTGCCAGCAGCCCGGGACAGGGGGATTACAATGAGCAGTTCTTC
TRBJ2-7 | . | 17 | . | TRBV6-1 | CASSEGWLASLSYEQYF | TGTGCCAGCAGTGAAGGATGGTTGGCCTCCCTGTCCTACGAGCAGTACTTC
TRBJ2-3 | . | 14 | . | TRBV18 | CASSPSSQGDTQYF | TGTGCCAGCTCACCCTCTTCCCAGGGAGATACGCAGTATTTT
TRBJ2-5 | TRBD2 | 17 | . | TRBV14 | CASSSSPGLAGQETQYF | TGTGCCAGCAGCTCGTCCCCGGGACTAGCGGGACAAGAGACCCAGTACTTC
TRBJ1-2 | . | 14 | . | TRBV7-2 | CASSSDTAWGGYTF | TGTGCCAGCAGCTCGGACACTGCTTGGGGTGGCTACACCTTC
TRBJ2-7 | . | 12 | . | TRBV11-2 | CASSPVPYEQYF | TGTGCCAGCAGCCCGGTTCCCTACGAGCAGTACTTC
TRBJ1-1 | . | 17 | . | TRBV7-9 | CASSSSGRDLSRTEAFF | TGTGCCAGCAGCTCCTCTGGACGGGATCTATCGAGGACTGAAGCTTTCTTT
TRBJ1-2 | . | 10 | . | TRBV28 | CASSSYGYTF | TGTGCCAGCAGTTCATATGGCTACACCTTC
TRBJ1-2 | . | 13 | . | TRBV9 | CASSVVSNYGYTF | TGTGCCAGCAGCGTAGTATCTAACTATGGCTACACCTTC
TRBJ2-1 | . | 14 | . | TRBV5-1 | CASSLDVQYNEQFF | TGCGCCAGCAGCTTGGATGTCCAGTACAATGAGCAGTTCTTC
TRBJ2-5 | TRBD2 | 17 | once | TRBV15 | CATSRGTSGRAEETQYF | TGTGCCACCAGCAGAGGGACTAGCGGGAGGGCCGAGGAGACCCAGTACTTC
TRBJ2-2 | . | 14 | . | TRBV6-6 | CASSYDRSTGELFF | TGTGCCAGCAGTTATGACAGGTCCACCGGGGAGCTGTTTTTT
TRBJ1-1 | . | 13 | . | TRBV9 | CASSEEPDTEAFF | TGTGCCAGCAGCGAGGAGCCAGACACTGAAGCTTTCTTT
TRBJ2-6 | TRBD1 | 15 | . | TRBV19 | CASRKGQTGANVLTF | TGTGCCAGTAGGAAGGGACAGACTGGGGCCAACGTCCTGACTTTC
TRBJ2-5 | . | 16 | . | TRBV7-6 | CASSLATRADRETQYF | TGTGCCAGCAGCTTAGCGACGCGAGCGGATCGGGAGACCCAGTACTTC
TRBJ2-7 | . | 16 | . | TRBV7-7 | CASSLKQENIPYEQYF | TGTGCTAGCAGCTTAAAACAGGAGAATATTCCCTACGAGCAGTACTTC
TRBJ2-1 | . | 11 | . | TRBV20-1 | CSAGISNEQFF | TGCAGTGCTGGTATTAGCAATGAGCAGTTCTTC
TRBJ2-1 | TRBD2 | 13 | . | TRBV2 | CASSEEVPGREFF | TGTGCCAGCAGTGAAGAGGTCCCGGGGAGGGAGTTCTTC
TRBJ1-1 | . | 12 | . | TRBV2 | CASSEGWGRAFF | TGTGCCAGCAGTGAGGGGTGGGGGAGGGCTTTCTTT
TRBJ2-5 | . | 13 | . | TRBV29-1 | CSVDSPRGETQYF | TGCAGCGTTGACAGCCCTCGGGGAGAGACCCAGTACTTC
TRBJ1-3 | . | 18 | . | TRBV11-2 | CASSLDSEARVSGNTIYF | TGTGCCAGCAGCTTAGATTCCGAGGCCAGGGTTTCTGGAAACACCATATATTTT
TRBJ1-5 | TRBD1 | 15 | . | TRBV5-1 | CASSPQGARDQPQHF | TGCGCCAGCAGCCCCCAGGGGGCGCGGGATCAGCCCCAGCATTTT
TRBJ2-3 | . | 13 | . | TRBV5-4 | CASSSTSTDTQYF | TGTGCCAGCAGCAGCACTAGCACAGATACGCAGTATTTT
TRBJ2-3 | TRBD2 | 17 | . | TRBV9 | CASSVGEAGGLTDTQYF | TGTGCCAGCAGCGTAGGGGAAGCGGGAGGTCTCACAGATACGCAGTATTTT
TRBJ2-1 | TRBD1 | 15 | few | TRBV6-5 | CASRQQGANYNEQFF | TGTGCCAGCAGGCAACAGGGGGCGAATTACAATGAGCAGTTCTTC
TRBJ1-3 | . | 13 | . | TRBV6-6 | CASSYSSGNTIYF | TGTGCCAGCAGTTATTCATCTGGAAACACCATATATTTT
TRBJ2-5 | . | 12 | . | TRBV30 | CACERLRETQYF | TGTGCCTGTGAGAGGCTAAGGGAGACCCAGTACTTC
TRBJ2-7 | . | 16 | . | TRBV7-9 | CASSLPPPTRPYEQYF | TGTGCCAGCAGCTTACCCCCGCCAACGCGCCCTTACGAGCAGTACTTC
TRBJ2-3 | TRBD1 | 21 | . | TRBV7-6 | CASSSRGYADRGRKGTDTQYF | TGTGCCAGCAGCTCAAGGGGGTACGCGGACAGGGGGAGGAAGGGCACAGATACGCAGTATTTT
TRBJ1-2 | TRBD1 | 16 | . | TRBV4-1 | CASSQAEATGVYGYTF | TGCGCCAGCAGCCAAGCGGAGGCGACAGGGGTCTATGGCTACACCTTC
TRBJ1-5 | . | 14 | . | TRBV5-1 | CASSLGQGSQPQHF | TGCGCCAGCAGCTTGGGGCAGGGCAGTCAGCCCCAGCATTTT
TRBJ2-5 | TRBD2 | 16 | . | TRBV4-1 | CASSQGASGIEKTQYF | TGCGCCAGCAGCCAGGGCGCTAGCGGGATTGAGAAGACCCAGTACTTC
TRBJ2-7 | . | 14 | . | TRBV11-2 | CASSSRTVSYEQYF | TGTGCCAGCAGCTCACGGACAGTTTCCTACGAGCAGTACTTC
TRBJ2-7 | TRBD2 | 17 | . | TRBV19 | CASSIEASGRSGYEQYF | TGTGCCAGTAGTATAGAGGCTAGCGGGAGATCGGGCTACGAGCAGTACTTC
TRBJ2-7 | TRBD2 | 14 | . | TRBV9 | CASSSLAGGYEQYF | TGTGCCAGCAGCTCTCTAGCGGGGGGCTACGAGCAGTACTTC
TRBJ2-5 | TRBD2 | 15 | . | TRBV7-3 | CASSLGASGQETQYF | TGTGCCAGCAGCCTTGGGGCTAGCGGGCAAGAGACCCAGTACTTC
TRBJ1-4 | TRBD1 | 16 | . | TRBV19 | CASTKSKATGGEKLFF | TGTGCCAGTACCAAGTCAAAAGCGACAGGGGGGGAAAAACTGTTTTTT
TRBJ1-4 | . | 15 | . | TRBV15 | CATSRDRGTGEKLFF | TGTGCCACCAGCAGAGATCGGGGGACGGGCGAAAAACTGTTTTTT
TRBJ2-1 | . | 13 | . | TRBV6-5 | CASSNGHSNEQFF | TGTGCCAGCAGTAACGGACATTCCAATGAGCAGTTCTTC
TRBJ2-3 | . | 15 | . | TRBV9 | CASSVFDRGTDTQYF | TGTGCCAGCAGCGTATTCGATCGGGGCACAGATACGCAGTATTTT
TRBJ1-3 | . | 17 | once | TRBV5-1 | CASSLDGPRQGGNTIYF | TGCGCCAGCAGCTTGGACGGTCCGAGGCAGGGCGGAAACACCATATATTTT
TRBJ1-3 | . | 15 | . | TRBV18 | CASSNLATSGNTIYF | TGTGCCAGCTCAAATCTGGCAACCTCTGGAAACACCATATATTTT